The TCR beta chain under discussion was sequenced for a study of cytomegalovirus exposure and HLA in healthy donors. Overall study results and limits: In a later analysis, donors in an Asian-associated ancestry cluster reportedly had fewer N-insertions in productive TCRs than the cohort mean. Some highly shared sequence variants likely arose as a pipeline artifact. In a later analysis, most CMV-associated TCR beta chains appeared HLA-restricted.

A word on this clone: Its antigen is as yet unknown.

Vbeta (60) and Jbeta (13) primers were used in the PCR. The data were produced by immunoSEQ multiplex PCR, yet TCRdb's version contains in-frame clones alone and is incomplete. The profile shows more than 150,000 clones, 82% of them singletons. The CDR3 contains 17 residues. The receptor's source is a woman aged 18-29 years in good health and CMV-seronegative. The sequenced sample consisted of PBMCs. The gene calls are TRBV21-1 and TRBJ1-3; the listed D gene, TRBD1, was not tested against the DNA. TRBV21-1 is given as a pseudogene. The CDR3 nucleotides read TGTGCCAGCAGCAAAAGCAGCAGGAACAGTAAAGGAAACACCATATATTTT. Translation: CASSKSSRNSKGNTIYF.